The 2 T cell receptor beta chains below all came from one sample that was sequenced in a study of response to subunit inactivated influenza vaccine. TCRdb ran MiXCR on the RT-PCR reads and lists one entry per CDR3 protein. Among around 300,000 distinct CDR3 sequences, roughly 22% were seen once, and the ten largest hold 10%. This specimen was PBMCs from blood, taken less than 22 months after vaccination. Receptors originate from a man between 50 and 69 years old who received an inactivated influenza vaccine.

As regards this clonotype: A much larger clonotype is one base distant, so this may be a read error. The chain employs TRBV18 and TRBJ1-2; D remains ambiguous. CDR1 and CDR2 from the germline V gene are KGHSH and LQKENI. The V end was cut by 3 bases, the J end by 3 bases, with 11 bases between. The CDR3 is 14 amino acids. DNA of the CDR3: TGTGCCAGCTCACCTCCGGCGAATGACTATGGCTACACCTTC. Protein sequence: CASSPPANDYGYTF.

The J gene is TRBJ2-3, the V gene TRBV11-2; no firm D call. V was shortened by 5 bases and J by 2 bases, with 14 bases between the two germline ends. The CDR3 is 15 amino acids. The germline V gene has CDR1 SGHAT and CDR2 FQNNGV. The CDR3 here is CASSGGPFNTDTQYF. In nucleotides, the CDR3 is TGTGCCAGCAGCGGTGGACCGTTTAACACAGATACGCAGTATTTT.